This TCR beta chain was sequenced in a study of T cells in pancreatic ductal adenocarcinoma. Study-wide points: Compared with tumor, blood showed more total productive templates and roughly 8.1-fold more clonotypes. Tumors hold more CD45RO+ effector T cells, which may bias toward lower diversity. Tumor and blood clonality did not differ significantly, about 0.11 versus 0.072.

This table comes from immunoSEQ multiplex PCR, and its TCRdb copy is limited to in-frame clones, with some not included. The data contain around 94,000 clones, 90% to 95% of them seen just once; the ten biggest clones take up 2.5% to 3.5%. No neoadjuvant therapy was given to the selected pancreatic ductal adenocarcinoma patients before their surgery. The V gene's germline CDR1 is MGHRA and CDR2 YSYEKL. Trimming shortened V by 1 base and J by 6 bases, and 22 bases separated the two germline ends. The length of the CDR3 is 17 residues. In the case of this clone: Its matching antigen is unknown.

The sequence was collected from a human donor with pancreatic ductal adenocarcinoma. The sample comprised PBMCs. This chain links TRBV4-1 with TRBJ2-7, with D perhaps TRBD1 (6 bases). CDR3 bases: TGCGCCAGCAGCCAAGGGCTCCTCAGGGGAGCTGGGTCCGAGCAGTACTTC. Protein product: CASSQGLLRGAGSEQYF.